Listed below are T cell receptor beta chains from one sample, sequenced in a study of T cells in Graves' hyperthyroidism and ophthalmopathy. TCRdb called the multiplex PCR reads again in MiXCR, with one record for every CDR3 protein. The sample includes fewer than 500,000 distinct CDR3 sequences, about 14% seen only once; the top ten take about 20%. Input material: blood. These receptors came from a woman under 40 with Graves' ophthalmopathy. CDR3s include the opening cysteine and the closing phenylalanine or tryptophan. The D gene is left open where the match is weak. Clone size is shown for a subset of rows, as once, few, many or a class of expanded clone.

TRBD2	TRBJ2-7	13	-	TRBV20-1	TGCAGTGCTAGTAGCGGGGGGCCCATGGAGCAGTACTTC	CSASSGGPMEQYF
-	TRBJ2-3	13	once	TRBV19	TGTGCCAGTAGGTCGGGGATCACAGATACGCAGTATTTT	CASRSGITDTQYF
-	TRBJ1-1	13	-	TRBV6-1	TGTGCCAGCAGCGATACAGGGATCACTGAAGCTTTCTTT	CASSDTGITEAFF
-	TRBJ1-1	14	-	TRBV27	TGTGCCAGCAGTCCGGGACCGGCGAACACTGAAGCTTTCTTT	CASSPGPANTEAFF
-	TRBJ1-1	13	few	TRBV10-3	TGTGCCATCAGTGAGTCGAGAGGGTCTGAAGCTTTCTTT	CAISESRGSEAFF
-	TRBJ2-5	16	-	TRBV3-1	TGTGCCAGCAGCCAAGCGGAGGGGTGGTTTCGAGAGACCCAGTACTTC	CASSQAEGWFRETQYF
TRBD1	TRBJ1-6	19	many	TRBV7-2	TGTGCCAGCAGCTTAGGCGCCCTGGGACAGCCCTCCTATAATTCACCCCTCCACTTT	CASSLGALGQPSYNSPLHF
TRBD2	TRBJ2-1	15	many	TRBV7-8	TGTGCCAGCAGTCAGACTAGCGGGGTTTACAATGAGCAGTTCTTC	CASSQTSGVYNEQFF
-	TRBJ2-5	14	-	TRBV6-5	TGTGCCAGCAGTTGGGCGTCTCATGGGGAGACCCAGTACTTC	CASSWASHGETQYF
-	TRBJ1-1	16	many	TRBV7-9	TGTGCCAGCAGCTTAGCCGGGTTGGAAAGGAACACTGAAGCTTTCTTT	CASSLAGLERNTEAFF
TRBD1	TRBJ1-5	15	-	TRBV10-3	TGTGCCATCAGTGATTACGGACAGGACAATCAGCCCCAGCATTTT	CAISDYGQDNQPQHF
-	TRBJ2-1	17	many	TRBV7-9	TGTGCCAGCAGCTCCACGAGGAGGGCAGGAGACTACAATGAGCAGTTCTTC	CASSSTRRAGDYNEQFF